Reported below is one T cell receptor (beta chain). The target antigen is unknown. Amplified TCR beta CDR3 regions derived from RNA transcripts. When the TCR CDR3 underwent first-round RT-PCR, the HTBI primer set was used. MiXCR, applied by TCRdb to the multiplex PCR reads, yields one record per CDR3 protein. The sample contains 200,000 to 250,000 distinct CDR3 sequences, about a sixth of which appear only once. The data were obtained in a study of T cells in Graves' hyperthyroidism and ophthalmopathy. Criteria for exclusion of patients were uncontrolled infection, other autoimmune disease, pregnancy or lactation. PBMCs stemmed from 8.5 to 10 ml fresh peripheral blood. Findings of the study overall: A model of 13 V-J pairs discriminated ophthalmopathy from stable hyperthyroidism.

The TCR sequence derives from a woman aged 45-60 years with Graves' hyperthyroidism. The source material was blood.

The CDR3 nucleotides are TGCGCCAGCAGCTACGGGACAGGGGTGAACACCATATATTTT. The encoded protein is CASSYGTGVNTIYF. The rearrangement links TRBV5-1 to TRBJ1-3, with TRBD1 identical over 10 bases. Germline V gene sequence: CDR1 SGHRS, CDR2 YFSETQ. The trim removed 3 bases at V and 7 bases at J, leaving 4 bases unmatched. The CDR3 extends over 14 amino acids.